The source of this T cell receptor beta chain is a study of OX40 agonist ivuxolimab in advanced cancers. Study-level background: Patients received ivuxolimab, an agonistic anti-OX40 (CD134) antibody. Participants averaged roughly 60 years of age (range about 23 to 80) and were approximately 81% male. Broader study findings: In the expanded peripheral T cells, antigen specificity was never determined. Clonal expansion by week 6 occurred in CD4+ and CD8+ blood T cells (at 0.1 to 3.0 mg/kg).

The repertoire was sequenced with immunoSEQ multiplex PCR; TCRdb's copy has only in-frame clones and lacks some. The data hold just under 85,000 clones, with less than 85% observed a single time. As to this clone: Its antigen remains unidentified.

The sequenced sample was CD4+ or CD8+ T cells sorted from blood, obtained in a trial of the OX40 agonist ivuxolimab. This TCR was recovered from an adult with an advanced solid tumor such as melanoma, head and neck, liver or kidney cancer.

CDR3 sequence: CASSQVFGPSSGNTIYF. In DNA form, the CDR3 reads TGCGCCAGCAGCCAAGTATTTGGACCCAGCTCTGGAAACACCATATATTTT. The chain recombines TRBV4-3 with TRBJ1-3, with D uncertain. The V gene's germline CDR1 is LGHNA and CDR2 YSLEER. Trimming shortened V by 1 base and J by 0 bases, and 13 bases separated the two germline ends. The CDR3 has 17 residues.